This T cell receptor (beta chain) was captured by sequencing in a study of blood T cells in healthy people across ages. A second PCR of 7 to 11 cycles used a sample-barcoded 5' primer and a J-beta primer mix. In TCRdb, the 5' RACE reads were re-called with MiXCR into one record per CDR3 protein. The repertoire consists of about 1.8 million distinct CDR3 sequences, with around 48% occurring once and the leading ten covering approximately 2.1%. Germline V gene sequence: CDR1 LNHNV, CDR2 YYDKDF (reference sequence). The CDR3 is 15 residues long. The clonotype originates from a middle-aged woman in good health. V usage is TRBV15 and J usage is TRBJ2-4, with a weak D call TRBD1 (5 bases). The end of the DNA fits TRBJ2-7 better, so the J call may be wrong. The sample taken for sequencing was blood. The CDR3 loop is CATSRVQVKTYEQYF. The CDR3 DNA is TGTGCCACCAGCAGAGTACAGGTTAAGACCTACGAGCAGTACTTC.